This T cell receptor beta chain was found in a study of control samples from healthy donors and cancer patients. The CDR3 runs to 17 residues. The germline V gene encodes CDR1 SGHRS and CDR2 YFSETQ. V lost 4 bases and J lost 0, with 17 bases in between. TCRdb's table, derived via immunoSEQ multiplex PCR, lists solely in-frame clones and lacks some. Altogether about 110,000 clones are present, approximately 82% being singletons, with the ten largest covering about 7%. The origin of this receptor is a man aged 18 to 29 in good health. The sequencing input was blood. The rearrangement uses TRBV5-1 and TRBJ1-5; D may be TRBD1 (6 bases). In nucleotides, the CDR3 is TGCGCCAGCAGCCTCCTGGACAGTTTCTCTAGCAATCAGCCCCAGCATTTT. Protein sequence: CASSLLDSFSSNQPQHF.